This T cell receptor beta chain originates from a study of blood T cell repertoires in COVID-19. The wider study: Sources were T cells, B-cell-depleted T cells, or PBMCs; the material itself was cDNA or gDNA.

Recovered status applied to Cohort 3 donors who had two consecutive negative PCRs. It also applied to those with clearance or with symptom resolution. This clone was detected only once. In the original processing: Estimates of nucleated cell counts were drawn from the amplification of reference gene primers. Data came from immunoSEQ multiplex PCR; TCRdb stores just in-frame clones and leaves some out. V, J and clone size derive from that table, while D and trimming were established from the DNA sequence. Counted here are around 450,000 clones, 90% occurring once; the ten biggest clones make up approximately 0.65%. This sequence originates from a man between 18 and 29 years old who had recovered from COVID-19. Sequencing was performed on PBMCs or T cells enriched from blood (not recorded which).

CDR3 loop: CASLGQGDGKTEAFF. CDR3 nucleotides: TGTGCCAGCCTGGGACAGGGGGATGGCAAGACTGAAGCTTTCTTT. The chain links TRBV7-9 to TRBJ1-1; 11 bases are a match to TRBD1. Germline V gene lookup returns CDR1 SEHNR and CDR2 FQNEAQ (reference sequence). The CDR3 spans 15 residues. V lost 8 bases and J lost 5; bases outside the gene matches: 10.